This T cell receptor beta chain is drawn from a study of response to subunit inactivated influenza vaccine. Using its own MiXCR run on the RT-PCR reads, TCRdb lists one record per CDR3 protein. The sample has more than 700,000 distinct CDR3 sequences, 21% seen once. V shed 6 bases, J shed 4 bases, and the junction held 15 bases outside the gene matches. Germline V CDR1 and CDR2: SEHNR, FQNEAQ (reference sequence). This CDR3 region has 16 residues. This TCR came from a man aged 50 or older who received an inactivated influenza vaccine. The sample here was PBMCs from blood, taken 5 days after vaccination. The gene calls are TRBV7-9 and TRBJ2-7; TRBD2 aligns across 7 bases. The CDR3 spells CASRPNQDGGFYEQYF. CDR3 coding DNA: TGTGCCAGCAGACCCAACCAGGACGGGGGGTTTTACGAGCAGTACTTC.